The clone carrying this T cell receptor (beta chain) was picked up many times. Its antigen remains unidentified. This sample was taken from a study of metastatic and nonmetastatic thyroid tumors. Looking at the study overall: Malignant thyroid and benign thyroid patients provided blood and tumor or nodule tissue whose repertoires were compared. Points from the study as a whole: Significantly higher TCR beta diversity was reportedly seen in malignant thyroid tumors than benign nodules, in blood and tumor.

All patients reached thyroid surgery having received no treatment beforehand. This CDR3 is built from 14 residues. V was trimmed by 0 bases and J by 2 bases, leaving 8 bases between them. Per germline, CDR1 WSHSY and CDR2 SAAADI. Under the authors' procedure: Building a distant-metastasis classifier for papillary thyroid cancer drew on CDR3 differences across clinicopathological groups. TCRdb reanalyzed the PCR reads via MiXCR. These V and J calls rely on TCRdb rather than the paper's analysis. This sample carries 28,000 or so clones, approximately 16% of them seen once, and the ten largest clones take around 4.4%.

Material: blood. The source of this sequence is a female donor with papillary thyroid cancer or a benign thyroid nodule (not recorded which). Some clones in this sample may be carry-over from other donors' samples. The chain combines TRBV10-2 with TRBJ2-7; D remains unclear. CDR3 amino acids: CASSESSQAYEQYF. The CDR3 DNA is TGCGCCAGCAGTGAGTCGTCTCAGGCCTACGAGCAGTACTTC.